This T cell receptor beta chain was found in a study of blood T cell repertoires in COVID-19. Germline assignment: CDR1 SGHTA and CDR2 FQGNSA. Trimming left V 4 bases short and J 0 bases short, with 9 bases between. CDR3 length: 14 residues. TCRdb keeps only in-frame clones here, not all; method: immunoSEQ multiplex PCR. The table has about 130,000 clones, about 89% seen once. The clonotype comes from a man aged 45-60 years with active COVID-19. The sample taken for sequencing was peripheral blood. The chain combines TRBV7-2 with TRBJ1-2; D unresolved. CDR3 nucleotide sequence: TGTGCCAGCAGCTACCGAGGTTCTAACTATGGCTACACCTTC. Protein sequence: CASSYRGSNYGYTF.